These T cell receptor beta chains were read from a single sample in a study of identical twins. TCRdb re-analysed the 5' RACE reads in MiXCR, keeping a single row per CDR3 protein. The data contain 210,000 or so distinct CDR3 sequences, roughly 7.5% of them seen just once; the ten biggest clones take up 1.9%. This sample also appeared in a second study, on yellow fever vaccine responses in identical twins.

The sequencing sample was made of memory (CD45RO+) T cells sorted from blood. The origin of the receptors is a woman younger than 35 in good health. CDR3s include the opening cysteine and the closing phenylalanine or tryptophan. The D gene is left open where the match is weak. The size of a clone is reported for some rows only, either as once, few or many, or as a class for expanded clones.

clone size	D gene	V gene	J gene	CDR3 protein	CDR3 DNA
few	TRBD2	TRBV27	TRBJ2-4	CASSLFAAGDKNIQYF	TGTGCCAGCAGTTTATTTGCAGCGGGGGACAAAAACATTCAGTACTTC
-	TRBD2	TRBV6-2/TRBV6-3	TRBJ2-7	CASSQQGREDTYEQYF	TGTGCCAGCAGCCAGCAGGGGCGGGAGGACACCTACGAGCAGTACTTC
many	-	TRBV20-1	TRBJ1-6	CSARQQATLNSPLHF	TGCAGTGCTAGACAACAAGCGACGTTGAATTCACCCCTCCACTTT
few	TRBD2	TRBV5-1	TRBJ2-7	CASSHPPGLASSEQYF	TGCGCCAGCAGCCATCCGCCGGGACTAGCCTCGTCCGAGCAGTACTTC
-	-	TRBV4-3	TRBJ2-4	CASSLFAGADIQYF	TGCGCCAGCAGCCTTTTCGCGGGGGCGGACATTCAGTACTTC
few	TRBD2	TRBV20-1	TRBJ2-1	CSARGLAGDNEQFF	TGCAGTGCTAGAGGACTAGCGGGGGACAATGAGCAGTTCTTC
many	-	TRBV2	TRBJ1-5	CASRGQNQPQHF	TGTGCCAGCAGAGGACAAAATCAGCCCCAGCATTTT
-	-	TRBV6-7	TRBJ2-7	CASTGTPLYEQYF	TGTGCCAGCACCGGGACCCCGCTCTACGAGCAGTACTTC
few	-	TRBV29-1	TRBJ1-3	CSVGRGSGNTIYF	TGCAGCGTTGGGAGGGGCTCGGGAAACACCATATATTTT
-	-	TRBV6-4	TRBJ2-3	CASSDVARGEDTQYF	TGTGCCAGCAGTGACGTGGCCCGCGGGGAAGATACGCAGTATTTT
-	-	TRBV20-1	TRBJ2-7	CSATNYGGLYEQYF	TGCAGTGCTACTAATTACGGGGGCCTCTACGAGCAGTACTTC
many	TRBD2	TRBV7-2	TRBJ2-3	CASSIRSGGPSDTQYF	TGTGCCAGCAGCATTCGTAGCGGGGGGCCGTCGGATACGCAGTATTTT
few	TRBD1	TRBV20-1	TRBJ2-5	CSARGTGWETQYF	TGCAGTGCTAGGGGGACAGGGTGGGAGACCCAGTACTTC
few	-	TRBV28	TRBJ1-5	CATETGPRPQHF	TGTGCCACCGAAACAGGACCTCGGCCCCAGCATTTT
many	TRBD2	TRBV24-1	TRBJ2-1	CATSDYGGSSYNEQFF	TGTGCCACCAGTGATTACGGCGGGAGCTCCTACAATGAGCAGTTCTTC
many	-	TRBV4-2	TRBJ2-2	CASSQVGAAWAGNTGELFF	TGTGCCAGCAGCCAAGTTGGGGCGGCATGGGCAGGGAACACCGGGGAGCTGTTTTTT
-	-	TRBV19	TRBJ2-1	CASSIGWPAGKSYNEQFF	TGTGCCAGTAGTATAGGGTGGCCGGCGGGGAAATCCTACAATGAGCAGTTCTTC
-	-	TRBV10-2	TRBJ2-2	CASYPGGKAGELFF	TGCGCCAGCTACCCAGGGGGGAAGGCCGGGGAGCTGTTTTTT
many	TRBD1	TRBV29-1	TRBJ1-2	CSVEERTGFYGYTF	TGCAGCGTTGAGGAGCGGACAGGGTTTTATGGCTACACCTTC
-	TRBD1	TRBV4-3	TRBJ2-7	CASSQDTGTATYEQYF	TGCGCCAGCAGCCAAGATACCGGGACAGCCACCTACGAGCAGTACTTC
-	-	TRBV19	TRBJ2-2	CASSGKLSTGELFF	TGTGCCAGTAGCGGGAAATTGAGTACCGGGGAGCTGTTTTTT
many	-	TRBV4-2	TRBJ1-4	CASSNPHVGSEEKLFF	TGTGCCAGCAGTAACCCCCACGTAGGGAGTGAGGAAAAACTGTTTTTT
few	TRBD1	TRBV29-1	TRBJ1-1	CSVSGTGRGNTEAFF	TGCAGCGTTTCCGGGACAGGTCGTGGAAACACTGAAGCTTTCTTT
many	-	TRBV6-1	TRBJ1-1	CASSEKRDEAFF	TGTGCCAGCAGTGAAAAGAGAGATGAAGCTTTCTTT
few	-	TRBV12-3/TRBV12-4	TRBJ2-1	CASRTAWQPNNEQFF	TGTGCCAGCAGGACTGCTTGGCAGCCCAACAATGAGCAGTTCTTC
many	TRBD2	TRBV20-1	TRBJ2-3	CSAIGLAGGTDTQYF	TGCAGTGCCATTGGTTTAGCGGGGGGCACAGATACGCAGTATTTT